A selection of T cell receptor beta chains follows, all from one sample in a study of T cell responses to AZD1222 COVID-19 vaccine. TCRdb keeps only in-frame clones here, not all; method: immunoSEQ multiplex PCR. The sample lists some 100,000 clones, 70% to 90% seen once, with around a sixth in the top ten. Specimen: peripheral blood, collected on day 0 of AZD1222 vaccination. The receptors were sampled from an adult in good health. CDR3s include the opening cysteine and the closing phenylalanine or tryptophan. The D gene is left open where the match is weak. Clone size, where shown, is once, few, many, or a class for clones that have expanded.

j_call v_call cdr3_length d_call clone_size cdr3_nt cdr3_aa
TRBJ2-1 TRBV11-3 13 . . TGTGCCAGCAGCTCGGGACCACTCAATGAGCAGTTCTTC CASSSGPLNEQFF
TRBJ1-1 TRBV6-1 14 . . TGTGCCAGCAGTGAAGCTGGCGGGAACACTGAAGCTTTCTTT CASSEAGGNTEAFF
TRBJ1-1 TRBV19 14 TRBD1 . TGTGCCAGTAGCCTTCAGGGGGTAGCAACTGAAGCTTTCTTT CASSLQGVATEAFF
TRBJ1-5 TRBV10-2 15 . . TGCGCCAGCAGTGAGTTAAGGGGGTACAATCAGCCCCAGCATTTT CASSELRGYNQPQHF
TRBJ2-3 TRBV11-3 14 . . TGTGCCAGCAGCTTTACGGGAGAGATAGATACGCAGTATTTT CASSFTGEIDTQYF
TRBJ2-1 TRBV6-2/TRBV6-3 14 . few TGTGCCAGCAGCCGAAAACTAGGGCCCAGTGAGCAGTTCTTC CASSRKLGPSEQFF
TRBJ2-2 TRBV19 14 TRBD1 . TGTGCCAGTAGTCCCGACAGGGGAAGCGGGGAGCTGTTTTTT CASSPDRGSGELFF
TRBJ1-5 TRBV19 16 . . TGTGCCAGTAGTACCGACAGAGTAACTCCCAATCAGCCCCAGCATTTT CASSTDRVTPNQPQHF
TRBJ1-5 TRBV27 19 TRBD1 . TGTGCCAGCAGTTTAAGGATGGGGACAGGTTTCGTGAGCAATCAGCCCCAGCATTTT CASSLRMGTGFVSNQPQHF
TRBJ2-1 TRBV9 16 TRBD1 . TGTGCCAGCAGCCTTTCCGGGGACAGGGGAGTGAGTGAGCAGTTCTTC CASSLSGDRGVSEQFF
TRBJ1-1 TRBV6-5 13 . . TGTGCCAGCAGCCCCGGTTGGAACACTGAAGCTTTCTTT CASSPGWNTEAFF
TRBJ2-1 TRBV19 14 TRBD2 . TGTGCCAGTAGACGTAGCGGGGGGGCCGGCGAGCAGTTCTTC CASRRSGGAGEQFF
TRBJ1-2 TRBV19 14 . . TGTGCCAGTAGTCCAGATGAGTTTAACTATGGCTACACCTTC CASSPDEFNYGYTF